This entry lists 9 T cell receptor beta chains sequenced from one sample in a study of blood T cell repertoires in COVID-19. Profiled with immunoSEQ multiplex PCR; TCRdb holds only in-frame clones, not every one. The sample carries around 130,000 clones, 85% to 90% recorded once. Sequenced material: peripheral blood. Receptor source: a human donor in a cohort sampled during active COVID-19.

This chain connects TRBV9 to TRBJ2-3; D possibly corresponds to TRBD2 (6 bases). This CDR3 has 16 residues. From germline, CDR1 is SGDLS and CDR2 YYNGEE. With 0 bases removed from V and 4 bases from J, the gap between germline ends came to 15 bases. The CDR3 nucleotides read TGTGCCAGCAGCGTAGTGGAGGGTCTGGTGGCAGATACGCAGTATTTT. Translation: CASSVVEGLVADTQYF.

The V gene is TRBV6-2 or TRBV6-3, the J gene TRBJ1-5, with 9 bases matching TRBD1. Germline V gene lookup returns CDR1 MNHEY and CDR2 SVGEGT. The V segment lost 6 bases and the J segment 6 bases; nucleotides outside the gene matches: 9. This CDR3 is 15 amino acids long. DNA for the CDR3: TGTGCCAGCAGCCAACTGGGACAGGGTCGTCAGCCCCAGCATTTT. It translates to CASSQLGQGRQPQHF.

The CDR3 nucleotides are TGTGCCAGCAGCTTACCTAGCTACAATGAGCAGTTCTTC. It is translated as CASSLPSYNEQFF. The chain is built from TRBV7-2 and TRBJ2-1; no reliable D call. The V and J ends lost 2 bases and 3 bases respectively, with 5 bases between them. CDR3 length equals 13 residues. CDR1 SGHTA and CDR2 FQGNSA come from the germline V gene. The entire variable domain, with the rest obtained from reference TRBV7-2 and TRBJ2-1, is as follows: GAGVSQSPSNKVTEKGKDVELRCDPISGHTALYWYRQSLGQGLEFLIYFQGNSAPDKSGLPSDRFSAERTGGSVSTLTIQRTQQEDSAVYLCASSLPSYNEQFFGPGTRLTVL.

The V gene is TRBV5-1, the J gene TRBJ1-1; D may be TRBD1 (6 bases). This CDR3 spans 14 amino acids. With 1 base removed from V and 4 bases from J, the gap between germline ends came to 11 bases. Germline V gene data show CDR1 as SGHRS and CDR2 as YFSETQ. The CDR3 sequence: CASSLRGGITEAFF. As DNA, the CDR3 is TGCGCCAGCAGCTTGAGAGGGGGAATCACTGAAGCTTTCTTT.

V gene TRBV19 combines with J gene TRBJ1-1; 7 bases fit TRBD1. Germline CDR1 is LNHDA and CDR2 is SQIVND (reference sequence). The V and J ends lost 4 bases and 6 bases, in that order; junction bases with no gene match: 5. The CDR3 extends over 13 amino acids. The CDR3 DNA is TGTGCCAGTAGTACACAGGGGTTCGCTGAAGCTTTCTTT. Protein sequence: CASSTQGFAEAFF.

The chain joins TRBV27 to TRBJ2-1; 7 bases fit TRBD2. Germline V gene lookup returns CDR1 MNHEY and CDR2 SMNVEV (reference sequence). The CDR3 is 15 amino acids. Losses at the gene ends were 9 bases for V and 3 bases for J; bases not matched to a gene: 11. The CDR3 coding sequence is TGTGCCAGTCTTTCTTCCGGGACTAACTACAATGAGCAGTTCTTC. Its protein product is CASLSSGTNYNEQFF.

In its sample, this clone was seen once. CDR3 sequence (DNA): TGTGCCAGCAGCCCTTATAGGAGCACAGGAAAAGGCTATGGCTACACCTTC. Encoded protein: CASSPYRSTGKGYGYTF. The chain uses TRBV7-2 and TRBJ1-2; perhaps TRBD1 as D (5 bases). CDR1 SGHTA and CDR2 FQGNSA come from the germline V gene. The CDR3 is 17 amino acids. V lost 5 bases to trimming and J lost 4 bases, with 23 bases between them.

The rearrangement uses TRBV7-9 and TRBJ1-5, with TRBD1 identical over 9 bases. Germline V gives CDR1 SEHNR, CDR2 FQNEAQ (reference sequence). V dropped 6 bases and J dropped 1; count of bases not matched to a gene: 10. The CDR3 extends over 17 amino acids. DNA of the CDR3: TGTGCCAGCAGTCCCGGGACAGGGATCATAAGCAATCAGCCCCAGCATTTT. Translated, it gives CASSPGTGIISNQPQHF. Looking up the rest from reference TRBV7-9 and TRBJ1-5 gives the full variable domain: DTGVSQNPRHKITKRGQNVTFRCDPISEHNRLYWYRQTLGQGPEFLTYFQNEAQLEKSRLLSDRFSAERPKGSFSTLEIQRTEQGDSAMYLCASSPGTGIISNQPQHFGDGTRLSIL.

The chain recombines TRBV7-2 with TRBJ1-2, with a weak D call TRBD1 (5 bases). Trimming shortened V by 5 bases and J by 7 bases, and 23 bases separated the two germline ends. The CDR3 is made up of 16 amino acids. CDR1 SGHTA and CDR2 FQGNSA come from the germline V gene. CDR3: CASSVGRGSINFGYTF. The CDR3 DNA reads as TGTGCCAGCAGCGTTGGACGGGGGTCCATCAATTTTGGCTACACCTTC.